Shown below are 23 T cell receptor beta chains from a single sample sequenced in a study of CD8 T cells in Susac syndrome. RNA amounts of roughly 0.45 to 1 ug underwent reverse transcription with random hexamers. TCRdb independently ran MiXCR on the immunoSEQ multiplex PCR reads; one entry per CDR3 protein. The sample lists 150,000 to 200,000 distinct CDR3 sequences, roughly 93% occurring once. Sequenced input: CD4+ T cells from PBMCs. These receptors originate from a human donor in good health.

The gene calls are TRBV7-2 and TRBJ2-5; no definite D call. The CDR3 sequence is 15 residues long. The germline V and J ends were trimmed by 1 base and 2 bases, with 11 bases remaining between them. CDR1 and CDR2 (germline): SGHTA, FQGNSA. In DNA, the CDR3 is TGTGCCAGCAGCTTAGTGGTGTCCGTACAAGAGACCCAGTACTTC. Translating gives CASSLVVSVQETQYF.

The chain has TRBV3-1 and TRBJ2-5; D tentatively fits TRBD1 or TRBD2 (5 bases each). The CDR3 is 13 residues long. V was cut by 6 bases and J by 5 bases, with 13 bases left in between. Germline loops: CDR1 LGHDT, CDR2 YNNKEL (reference sequence). For the CDR3, the DNA is TGTGCCAGCAGAGAGGGACCCCGGGAGACCCAGTACTTC. This gives the protein CASREGPRETQYF.

A single count supports this clonotype. This chain connects TRBV15 to TRBJ1-5; 7 bases map to TRBD1. From germline, CDR1 is LNHNV and CDR2 YYDKDF (reference sequence). After removal of 8 bases from V and 0 bases from J, the junction contained 10 bases not matched to a gene. CDR3 length equals 16 residues. The CDR3 nucleotides read TGTGCCACCCCCGGGACAGTCATATATAGCAATCAGCCCCAGCATTTT. It is translated as CATPGTVIYSNQPQHF.

The chain has TRBV20-1 and TRBJ1-6; maybe TRBD1 (6 bases). Trimming pared 0 bases from V and 0 bases from J, leaving 9 bases between. Looked up from germline, CDR1 is DFQATT and CDR2 is SNEGSKA (reference sequence). This CDR3 is built from 16 residues. The CDR3 coding sequence is TGCAGTGCTAGAGACAGGGGACGCTCCTATAATTCACCCCTCCACTTT. Translated, it gives CSARDRGRSYNSPLHF.

V is TRBV6-2 or TRBV6-3 and J is TRBJ1-2, with D uncertain. The V end was cut by 2 bases, the J end by 7 bases, with 5 bases between. Germline V gives CDR1 MNHEY, CDR2 SVGEGT. CDR3 length: 11 amino acids. The CDR3 nucleotides read TGTGCCAGCAGTTACAGACTTGGCTACACCTTC. Protein sequence: CASSYRLGYTF.

The chain's CDR3 is CASSLDGQGNEQFF. CDR3 DNA sequence: TGCGCCAGCAGCTTGGATGGACAAGGCAATGAGCAGTTCTTC. This chain uses TRBV5-1 with TRBJ2-1; D might be TRBD1 (5 bases). The CDR3 covers 14 residues. The V gene lost 0 bases and the J gene lost 6 bases, with 10 bases spanning the gap. Germline loops: CDR1 SGHRS, CDR2 YFSETQ.

This clonotype was detected a few times. This sequence joins TRBV19 and TRBJ2-7; TRBD2 agrees at 8 bases. V shed 5 bases, J shed 2 bases, and the junction held 2 bases outside the gene matches. The CDR3 consists of 13 residues. From germline, CDR1 is LNHDA and CDR2 SQIVND (reference sequence). CDR3 bases: TGTGCCAGTAGTCGGGGGGGCCCCTACGAGCAGTACTTC. Its translation is CASSRGGPYEQYF.

This clonotype was seen just once. This chain links TRBV20-1 with TRBJ1-1; D not certain. Germline V gene lookup returns CDR1 DFQATT and CDR2 SNEGSKA (reference sequence). This CDR3 comprises 12 residues. The V end lost 6 bases, the J end lost 5 bases, and 13 bases lay between the germline ends. This CDR3 reads CSARTYETEAFF. CDR3 nucleotides: TGCAGTGCCCGGACTTATGAGACTGAAGCTTTCTTT.

V usage is TRBV18 and J usage is TRBJ2-1; perhaps TRBD2 as D (5 bases). CDR1 is KGHSH and CDR2 is LQKENI in the germline V gene. This CDR3 has 16 residues. Trimming took 3 bases from V and 3 from J, leaving 15 bases between them. The CDR3 coding sequence is TGTGCCAGCTCACCTCCTAGCCTATCCAACTACAATGAGCAGTTCTTC. Protein sequence: CASSPPSLSNYNEQFF.

This clonotype showed up just once. The chain couples TRBV20-1 to TRBJ1-2; 9 positions agree with TRBD1. The CDR3 totals 14 residues. J lost 6 bases, V lost 6 bases, and 11 bases had no gene match. CDR1 and CDR2 from the germline V gene are DFQATT and SNEGSKA (reference sequence). For the CDR3, the DNA is TGCAGTGCCAACCACAACAGGGGGCAAGATGGCTACACCTTC. Its translation is CSANHNRGQDGYTF.

The sample holds one count of this clonotype. The chain links TRBV7-6 to TRBJ2-3; D gene unclear. V lost 5 bases and J 8 bases, leaving 14 bases between the germline ends. The length of the CDR3 is 13 residues. Germline V lookup: CDR1 SGHVS, CDR2 FNYEAQ. Here the CDR3 DNA reads TGTGCCAGCAGCCCGCTGGTCTCGGGTACGCAGTATTTT. Its translation: CASSPLVSGTQYF.

The genes are TRBV29-1 and TRBJ1-1; D is ambiguous. The CDR3 length is 13 residues. Germline CDR1 is SQVTM and CDR2 is ANQGSEA. CDR3 protein: CSGGRGGNTEAFF. CDR3 DNA: TGCAGTGGTGGACGGGGAGGGAACACTGAAGCTTTCTTT.

The table lists this clonotype with a count of one. The chain combines TRBV7-3 with TRBJ2-2; D remains ambiguous. The CDR3 spans 18 residues. The germline V gene encodes CDR1 SGHTA and CDR2 FQGTGA. Deletions cut 6 bases from V and 2 bases from J, with 22 bases between. The CDR3: CASSFTLGKWPNTGELFF. For the CDR3, the DNA is TGTGCCAGCAGTTTTACGCTAGGGAAGTGGCCTAACACCGGGGAGCTGTTTTTT.

The genes are TRBV4-1 and TRBJ2-7; D not resolved. V lost 6 bases and J 2 bases, leaving 14 bases between the germline ends. The CDR3 sequence is 14 residues long. CDR1 is MGHRA, CDR2 YSYEKL, per germline. CDR3: CASSPPDGAYEQYF. As DNA, the CDR3 is TGCGCCAGCAGTCCTCCGGATGGCGCCTACGAGCAGTACTTC.

The chain recombines TRBV5-4 with TRBJ2-5, with TRBD1 as a possible D gene (6 bases). Per germline, CDR1 SGHNT and CDR2 YYREEE (reference sequence). V dropped 1 base and J dropped 4 bases, with 20 bases sitting between them. This CDR3 is built from 17 residues. The DNA for the CDR3 is TGTGCCAGCAGCTTGTCAAGAGGGGGTGGACGAGGAGAGACCCAGTACTTC. Protein sequence: CASSLSRGGGRGETQYF.

V is TRBV29-1 and J is TRBJ2-1; TRBD1 agrees at 9 bases. CDR1 is SQVTM, CDR2 ANQGSEA, per germline. The CDR3 consists of 14 residues. The CDR3 bases are TGCATCATTGAAGGCGGGACAGGGACAACTGAGCAGTTCTTC. It specifies CIIEGGTGTTEQFF.

DNA for the CDR3: TGTGCCAGCAGCTTCGCAGGGAGGGAGACCCAGTACTTC. Protein: CASSFAGRETQYF. This chain joins TRBV7-8 and TRBJ2-5, with a possible D match to TRBD2 (6 bases). V lost 3 bases and J 5 bases, leaving 10 bases between the germline ends. Per germline, CDR1 SGHVS and CDR2 FQNEAQ. The CDR3 covers 13 residues. Based on the CDR3 plus reference TRBV7-8 and TRBJ2-5, the full variable domain is GAGVSQSPRYKVAKRGQDVALRCDPISGHVSLFWYQQALGQGPEFLTYFQNEAQLDKSGLPSDRFFAERPEGSVSTLKIQRTQQEDSAVYLCASSFAGRETQYFGPGTRLLVL.

The V gene is TRBV3-1, the J gene TRBJ2-3; D ambiguous. This CDR3 is built from 12 residues. V gave up 1 base and J gave up 4 bases, with 3 bases separating them. Germline CDR1 and CDR2: LGHDT and YNNKEL (reference sequence). The CDR3 loop reads CASSQVPDTQYF. The CDR3 DNA follows: TGTGCCAGCAGCCAAGTTCCAGATACGCAGTATTTT.

The chain employs TRBV2 and TRBJ2-4; 9 bases are a match to TRBD2. Germline V gene sequence: CDR1 SNHLY, CDR2 FYNNEI. The CDR3 is 12 residues long. Trimming at V came to 5 bases and at J to 7 bases, leaving 0 bases not matched to a gene. This chain's CDR3 is CASSSGGNIQYF. In DNA form, the CDR3 reads TGTGCCAGCAGTAGCGGGGGGAACATTCAGTACTTC.

V and J are TRBV2 and TRBJ1-2; no clear D gene. This CDR3 has 14 residues. The germline gives CDR1 SNHLY, CDR2 FYNNEI. Trimming left V 4 bases short and J 4 bases short, with 13 bases between. DNA for the CDR3: TGTGCCAGCAGTGGAGAAGGCCTAGGCTATGGCTACACCTTC. Its translation is CASSGEGLGYGYTF.

The V and J genes are TRBV29-1 and TRBJ1-1; 9 nucleotides agree with TRBD1. The CDR3 has 14 amino acids. With 7 bases clipped from V and 1 base from J, the junction kept 7 bases outside the gene matches. Germline CDR1 is SQVTM and CDR2 is ANQGSEA. CDR3 nucleotide sequence: TGCAGCGGGGACAGGGCTCCAGCGAACACTGAAGCTTTCTTT. Translating gives CSGDRAPANTEAFF.

This clonotype was recorded only once. The chain combines TRBV9 with TRBJ2-3; D gene uncertain. The germline CDR1 and CDR2 sequences are SGDLS and YYNGEE. V lost 1 base and J 2 bases, leaving 8 bases between the germline ends. The CDR3 consists of 14 residues. In nucleotides, the CDR3 is TGTGCCAGCAGCGTAACTTCATACACAGATACGCAGTATTTT. Encoded protein: CASSVTSYTDTQYF.

The genes are TRBV18 and TRBJ1-6, with 10 bases fitting TRBD1. V trimming: 3 bases; J trimming: 9 bases; junction bases outside the gene matches: 8. Germline values: CDR1 KGHSH, CDR2 LQKENI. CDR3 length equals 16 residues. The CDR3 DNA reads as TGTGCCAGCTCACCGAGGGACAGGGGAGTTGTTTCACCCCTCCACTTT. Its translation is CASSPRDRGVVSPLHF.